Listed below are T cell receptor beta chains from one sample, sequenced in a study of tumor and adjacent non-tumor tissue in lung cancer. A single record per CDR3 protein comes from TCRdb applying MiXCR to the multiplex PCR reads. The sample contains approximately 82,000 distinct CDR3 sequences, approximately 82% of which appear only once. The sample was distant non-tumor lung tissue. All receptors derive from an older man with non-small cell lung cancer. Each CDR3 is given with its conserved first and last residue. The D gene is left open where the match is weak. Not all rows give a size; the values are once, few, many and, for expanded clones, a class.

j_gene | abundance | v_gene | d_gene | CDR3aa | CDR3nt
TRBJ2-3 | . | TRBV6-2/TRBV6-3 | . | CARQRDLGADTQYF | TGTGCCAGGCAGAGGGATTTAGGAGCAGATACGCAGTATTTT
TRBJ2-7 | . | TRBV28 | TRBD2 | CASSLLAGEPGEQYF | TGTGCCAGCAGTCTGTTAGCGGGAGAGCCGGGCGAGCAGTACTTC
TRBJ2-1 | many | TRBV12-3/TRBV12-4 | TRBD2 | CASSFPRGLAGVNEQFF | TGTGCCAGCAGTTTCCCAAGGGGACTAGCGGGTGTTAATGAGCAGTTCTTC
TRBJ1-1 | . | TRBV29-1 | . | CIVVAETPETFF | TGCATCGTTGTGGCGGAGACGCCTGAAACTTTCTTT
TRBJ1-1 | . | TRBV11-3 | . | CASSLVGLLGSEAFF | TGTGCCAGCAGTTTAGTGGGCTTGTTGGGCTCTGAAGCTTTCTTT
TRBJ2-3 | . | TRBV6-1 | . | CASSESSFRQNF | TGTGCCAGCAGTGAATCCAGTTTTAGACAGAATTTT
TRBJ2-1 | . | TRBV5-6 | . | CASSRVGVSCYNEQFF | TGTGCCAGCAGCAGGGTAGGGGTCTCGTGCTACAATGAGCAGTTCTTT
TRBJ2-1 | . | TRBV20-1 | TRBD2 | CSGTYRLAGGNEQFF | TGCAGTGGTACCTACCGTCTAGCGGGAGGCAATGAGCAGTTCTTC
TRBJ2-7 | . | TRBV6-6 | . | CASSFPGLNYEHYF | TGCGCCAGCAGTTTCCCGGGACTCAACTACGAGCATTACTTC
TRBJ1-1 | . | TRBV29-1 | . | CSGQRNRLNEAFF | TGCAGCGGACAAAGGAATCGATTAAATGAAGCTTTCTTT
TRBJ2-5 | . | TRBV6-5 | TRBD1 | CASNHNPGGKETQYF | TGTGCCAGCAACCACAACCCAGGGGGCAAGGAGACACAGTACTTC
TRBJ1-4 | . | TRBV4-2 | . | CTSSQVTLRVANEKLFF | TGTACCAGCAGCCAAGTAACGTTGAGGGTAGCTAATGAAAAACTGTTTTTT
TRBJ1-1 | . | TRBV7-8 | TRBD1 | CASSYHRGLNTEAVF | TGTGCCAGCAGCTACCACAGGGGCCTGAACACTGAAGCTGTCTTT
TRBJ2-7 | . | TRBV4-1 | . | CASSPTGAPNYKQYF | TGCGCCAGCAGCCCGACGGGGGCCCCTAACTACAAGCAGTACTTC
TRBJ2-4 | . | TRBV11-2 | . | CASSPRGCEAKNIQNF | TGTGCCAGCAGCCCGAGGGGGTGCGAGGCCAAAAACATTCAGAACTTC
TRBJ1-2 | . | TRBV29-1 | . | CSVLQTGVYGYTF | TGTAGCGTTCTCCAGACGGGAGTCTATGGTTACACCTTC
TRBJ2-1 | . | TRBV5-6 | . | CASSSRAGEQLF | TGTGCCAGCAGCTCTAGGGCAGGTGAGCAGTTGTTC
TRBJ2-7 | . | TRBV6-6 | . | CALSPGPNYVQYF | TGTGCTCTATCACCGGGACCCAACTACGTGCAGTACTTC
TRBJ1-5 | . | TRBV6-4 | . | CASIRRRDSNQPQHF | TGTGCCAGCATTCGCCGGAGAGATAGCAATCAGCCCCAGCATTTT
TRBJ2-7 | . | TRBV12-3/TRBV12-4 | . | CASNRFQGYSYEQYF | TGTGCCAGCAATAGGTTCCAGGGCTATTCCTACGAGCAGTACTTC
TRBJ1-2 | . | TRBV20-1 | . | CNATTEQGWGYTF | TGCAATGCTACCACAGAGCAGGGCTGGGGCTACACCTTC
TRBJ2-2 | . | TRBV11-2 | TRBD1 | CVSSLVDTGVAGDLFF | TGTGTCAGCAGCTTAGTGGATACAGGGGTTGCCGGGGACCTGTTTTTT
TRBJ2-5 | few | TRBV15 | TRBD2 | CATSRMRGGLAGGQIKETQYF | TGTGCCACCAGCAGGATGAGAGGTGGTCTAGCGGGAGGGCAGATAAAAGAGACCCAGTACTTC
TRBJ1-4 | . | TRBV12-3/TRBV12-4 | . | CASRSNRESEKLIF | TGTGCCAGCAGATCGAACAGGGAGAGTGAAAAACTGATTTTT
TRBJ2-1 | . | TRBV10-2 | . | CASRSSGSSSHEQFF | TGCGCCAGCAGGTCCTCGGGATCCTCTTCGCATGAGCAGTTCTTC
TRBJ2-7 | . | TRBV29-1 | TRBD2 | CSVVLLAGGEQFF | TGCAGCGTTGTGCTACTAGCGGGCGGCGAGCAATTCTTC
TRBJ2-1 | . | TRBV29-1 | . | CSVRLWPGGHFF | TGCAGCGTTCGCTTATGGCCCGGTGGGCACTTCTTC